The 14 T cell receptor beta chains listed next were all sequenced from one sample in a study of tumor-infiltrating lymphocytes in primary liver carcinoma. The roughly 19-33 mg bulk tissue piece was not sorted before simultaneous RNA and DNA extraction. From roughly 470 ng total RNA, TCR beta cDNA was generated with a primer in the constant region. Each TCR beta library was derived from three nested multiplex PCR rounds that employed slightly modified ARM-PCR. Investigators reported that the first two PCR rounds, at approximately 11 cycles each, used TRBV1-TRBV30 forward primers with a C-beta reverse primer. Via MiXCR, TCRdb re-called the multiplex PCR reads, giving one row per CDR3 protein. The sample lists 50,000 to 70,000 distinct CDR3 sequences, just over 70% occurring once. The sequenced material came from liver tumor tissue from sampling region 2. As to subset: tumor region T2, inferior pole. These receptors were collected from a man aged 35 to 55 with primary liver carcinoma and hepatitis B virus infection.

As to this clonotype: Compared with germline, one end of the junction differs, possibly owing to a read error. The rearrangement joins TRBV2 to TRBJ2-1; TRBD1 is a possible D gene (6 bases). There are 14 residues in the CDR3. Germline loops: CDR1 SNHLY, CDR2 FYNNEI. CDR3 coding DNA: TGTGCCAGCACCGGTAGGGTGGGGGACAATGAGCTGTTCTTC. Translating gives CASTGRVGDNELFF.

With respect to this clonotype: At one boundary the junction diverges from the germline segment, which might be a read error. The chain uses TRBV4-1 and TRBJ2-1; TRBD1 aligns across 9 bases. This CDR3 comprises 15 residues. The V gene's germline CDR1 is MGHRA and CDR2 YSYEKL. The chain's CDR3 is CASSLGGTGYKEQFF. The CDR3 DNA reads as TGCGCCAGCAGCCTTGGCGGGACAGGGTACAAAGAGCAGTTCTTC.

Details on this clonotype: Because it lacks the conserved phenylalanine or tryptophan at the end, this CDR3 is likely a read error. V usage is TRBV6-2 or TRBV6-3 and J usage is TRBJ2-3; 14 positions match TRBD2. This CDR3 has 15 residues. In germline, CDR1 is MNHEY, CDR2 SVGEGT. As DNA, the CDR3 is TGTACCAGCAGCCGCGGACTAGCGGGAGGCGATACGCAGTATATT. As protein: CTSSRGLAGGDTQYI.

The V gene is TRBV19, the J gene TRBJ1-1; a weak D match, TRBD1 (6 bases). The CDR3 has 14 residues. Germline V lookup: CDR1 LNHDA, CDR2 SQIVND (reference sequence). Trimming removed 3 bases at V and 4 bases at J, with 12 bases between. CDR3 DNA sequence: TGTGCCAGTAGTATTGCTCTGGGGGCCACTGAAGCTTTCTTT. Translating gives CASSIALGATEAFF.

The chain carries TRBV29-1 and TRBJ2-3; D not certain. The CDR3 runs to 12 residues. The V gene lost 4 bases and the J gene lost 8 bases, with 13 bases spanning the gap. The germline V gene encodes CDR1 SQVTM and CDR2 ANQGSEA. CDR3 nucleotides: TGCAGCGTTGTCGGCGGCACATTTACGCAGTATTTT. Translation gives CSVVGGTFTQYF.

On this clonotype: The junction does not match germline at one end; this may be a read error. The rearrangement links TRBV29-1 to TRBJ2-2, with a tentative D call TRBD1 (6 bases). Germline CDR1 reads SQVTM; CDR2 reads ANQGSEA. There are 13 residues in the CDR3. The CDR3 nucleotides are TGCAGCGTTGGACAGGTGAACACCGGGGAGATGTTTTTT. As protein: CSVGQVNTGEMFF.

This clonotype showed up just once. The chain carries TRBV6-1 and TRBJ2-3; 8 bases line up with TRBD1. The CDR3 loop spans 15 amino acids. After removal of 1 base from V and 6 bases from J, the junction contained 6 bases not matched to a gene. Germline values: CDR1 MNHNS, CDR2 SASEGT. The CDR3 DNA is TGTGCCAGCAGTGAAGACGACAGGGGATGGGATACGCAGTATTTT. Translation: CASSEDDRGWDTQYF.

Details on this clonotype: A read error is possible here, since a much larger clone lies one base away. The chain combines TRBV5-1 with TRBJ2-7; D may be TRBD2 (5 bases). The CDR3 is 16 amino acids. Germline CDR1 and CDR2: SGHRS and YFSETQ. Trimming removed 0 bases from V and 5 bases from J, with 18 bases in between. The CDR3 region is CASSLEEQRARNEQYF. For the CDR3, the DNA is TGCGCCAGCAGCTTGGAGGAACAGAGGGCGCGGAACGAGCAGTACTTC.

This clonotype was counted ten times or more. The J gene is TRBJ1-1, the V gene TRBV6-5, with TRBD1 identical over 9 bases. The CDR3 spans 15 residues. V gave up 6 bases and J gave up 0 bases; unmatched junction bases: 5. Germline V CDR1 and CDR2: MNHEY, SVGAGI. The CDR3 bases are TGTGCCAGCAGCCTAACAGGGGGCATGAACACTGAAGCTTTCTTT. This gives the protein CASSLTGGMNTEAFF.

In the case of this clonotype: The germline gene is not matched at one end of the junction; a read error may be the cause. The V call is TRBV6-5, the J call TRBJ2-3; perhaps TRBD2 as D (5 bases). Germline V gene data show CDR1 as MNHEY and CDR2 as SVGAGI. The CDR3 covers 16 residues. The CDR3 reads CASSNSLEGYTDTQYF. CDR3 nucleotides: TGTGCCAGCAGTAACTCTTTAGAGGGTTACACAGATACACAGTATTTT.

This clonotype is a singleton in its sample. The germline gene is not matched at one end of the junction; a read error may be the cause. The chain employs TRBV4-1 and TRBJ1-2; 8 bases fit TRBD1. The CDR3 runs to 14 residues. The germline V gene has CDR1 MGHRA and CDR2 YSYEKL. CDR3 sequence: CASSQGDRNYGCIF. Here the CDR3 DNA reads TGCGCCAGCAGCCAAGGGGACAGGAACTATGGCTGTATCTTC.

The CDR3 DNA reads as TGTGCCAGCAGTAGACAGTTAGATAGCAATCAGCCCCAGCATTTT. As protein: CASSRQLDSNQPQHF. This chain links TRBV12-3 or TRBV12-4 with TRBJ1-5; weak D call: TRBD1 (5 bases). There are 15 residues in the CDR3. V lost 5 bases and J lost 0, with 11 bases in between.

As concerns this clonotype: At one end, the junction sequence differs from germline, possibly due to a read error. This chain links TRBV7-9 with TRBJ1-5; D remains ambiguous. Germline-derived CDR1 and CDR2 are SEHNR and FQNEAQ (reference sequence). The CDR3 is 13 residues long. CDR3 in DNA: TGTGCCGGCAGCGGCAGTATCGCTCAGCCCCAGCATTTT. Its protein is CAGSGSIAQPQHF.

With regard to this clonotype: A read error is possible here, since a much larger clone lies one base away. V is TRBV28 and J is TRBJ2-7; tentatively, D is TRBD1 or TRBD2 (5 bases each). Germline V gives CDR1 MDHEN, CDR2 SYDVKM. The length of the CDR3 is 13 residues. Written as DNA, the CDR3 is TGTGCCAGCACCTGGGACGCCTCCTACGATCAGTACTTC. Translation: CASTWDASYDQYF.